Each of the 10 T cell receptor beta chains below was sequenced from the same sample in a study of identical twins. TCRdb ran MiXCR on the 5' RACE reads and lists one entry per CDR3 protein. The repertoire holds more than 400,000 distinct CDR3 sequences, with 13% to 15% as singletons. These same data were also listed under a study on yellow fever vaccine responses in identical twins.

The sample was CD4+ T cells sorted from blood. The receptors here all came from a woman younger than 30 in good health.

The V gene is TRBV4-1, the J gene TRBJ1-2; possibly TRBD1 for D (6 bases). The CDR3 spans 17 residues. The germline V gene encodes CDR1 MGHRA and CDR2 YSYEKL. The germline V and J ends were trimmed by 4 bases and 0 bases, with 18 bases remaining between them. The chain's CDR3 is CASSRAPGQRANYGYTF. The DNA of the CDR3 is TGCGCCAGCAGCCGGGCCCCGGGACAACGAGCTAACTATGGCTACACCTTC.

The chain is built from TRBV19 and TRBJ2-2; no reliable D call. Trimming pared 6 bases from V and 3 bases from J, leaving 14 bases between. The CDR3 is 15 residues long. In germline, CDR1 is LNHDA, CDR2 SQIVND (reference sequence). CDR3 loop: CASRAGPRDTGELFF. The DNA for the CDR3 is TGTGCCAGTAGAGCCGGGCCGAGAGACACCGGGGAGCTGTTTTTT.

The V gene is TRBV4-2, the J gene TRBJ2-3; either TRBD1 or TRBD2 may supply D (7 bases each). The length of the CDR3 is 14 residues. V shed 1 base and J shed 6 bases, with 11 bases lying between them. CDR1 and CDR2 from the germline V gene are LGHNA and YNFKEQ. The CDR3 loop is CASSQGQGGDTQYF. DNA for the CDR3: TGTGCCAGCAGCCAAGGGCAGGGGGGGGATACGCAGTATTTT.

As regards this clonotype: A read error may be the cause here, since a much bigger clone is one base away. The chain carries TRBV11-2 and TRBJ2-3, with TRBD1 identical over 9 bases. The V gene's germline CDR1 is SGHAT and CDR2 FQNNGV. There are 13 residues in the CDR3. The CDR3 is CASGDRVPDTRYF. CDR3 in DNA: TGTGCCAGCGGGGACAGGGTCCCAGATACGCGGTATTTT.

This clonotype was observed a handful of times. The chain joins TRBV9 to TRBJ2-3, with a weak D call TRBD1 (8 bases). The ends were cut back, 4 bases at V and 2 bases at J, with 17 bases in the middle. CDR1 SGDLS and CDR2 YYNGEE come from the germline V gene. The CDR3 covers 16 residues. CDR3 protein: CASSTTQGGNTDTQYF. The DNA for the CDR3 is TGTGCCAGCAGCACGACACAGGGGGGGAACACAGATACGCAGTATTTT.

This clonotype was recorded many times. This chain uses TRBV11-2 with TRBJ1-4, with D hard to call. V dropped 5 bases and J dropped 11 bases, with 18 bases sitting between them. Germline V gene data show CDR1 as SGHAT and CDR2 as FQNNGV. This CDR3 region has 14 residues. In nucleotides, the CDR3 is TGTGCCAGCAGCCCACCCGGGATTCGTGGCAAACTGTTTTTT. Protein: CASSPPGIRGKLFF. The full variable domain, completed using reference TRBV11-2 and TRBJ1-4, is EAGVAQSPRYKIIEKRQSVAFWCNPISGHATLYWYQQILGQGPKLLIQFQNNGVVDDSQLPKDRFSAERLKGVDSTLKIQPAKLEDSAVYLCASSPPGIRGKLFFGSGTQLSVL.

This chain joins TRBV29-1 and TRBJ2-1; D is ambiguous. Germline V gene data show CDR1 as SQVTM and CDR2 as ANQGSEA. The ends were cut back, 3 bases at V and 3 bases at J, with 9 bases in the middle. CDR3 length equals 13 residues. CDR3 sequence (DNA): TGCAGCGTTGAGCGAGTGCTCTACAATGAGCAGTTCTTC. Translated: CSVERVLYNEQFF.

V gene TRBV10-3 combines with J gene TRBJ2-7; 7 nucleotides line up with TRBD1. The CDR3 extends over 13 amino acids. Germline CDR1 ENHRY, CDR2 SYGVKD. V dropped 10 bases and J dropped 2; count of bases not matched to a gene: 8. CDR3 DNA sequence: TGTGCCAGCCACTCAACAGGGGCCTACGAGCAGTACTTC. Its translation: CASHSTGAYEQYF.

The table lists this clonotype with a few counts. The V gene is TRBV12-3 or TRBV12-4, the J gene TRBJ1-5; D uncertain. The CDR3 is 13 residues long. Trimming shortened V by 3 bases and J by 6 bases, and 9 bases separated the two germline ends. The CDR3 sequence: CASSLDPSQPQHF. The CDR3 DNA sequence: TGTGCCAGCAGTTTGGACCCTAGTCAGCCCCAGCATTTT.

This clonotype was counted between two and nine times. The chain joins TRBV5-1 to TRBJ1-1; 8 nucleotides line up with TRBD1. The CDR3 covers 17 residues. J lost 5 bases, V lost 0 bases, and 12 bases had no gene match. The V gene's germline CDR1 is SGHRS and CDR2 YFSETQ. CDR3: CASSLEGQGARATEAFF. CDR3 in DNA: TGCGCCAGCAGCTTGGAAGGACAGGGCGCGAGGGCTACTGAAGCTTTCTTT.